What follows are 30 T cell receptor beta chains derived from one specimen sequenced in a study of T cells in Graves' hyperthyroidism and ophthalmopathy. RNA transcripts yielded amplified TCR beta CDR3 regions. During a first-round RT-PCR of the TCR CDR3, the HTBI primer set was used. In TCRdb, the multiplex PCR reads were re-called with MiXCR into one record per CDR3 protein. The repertoire holds about 420,000 distinct CDR3 sequences, with roughly 15% as singletons. The sample taken for sequencing was blood. Receptors were obtained from a woman in her late teens or twenties with Graves' hyperthyroidism.

The table lists this clonotype with many counts. The chain links TRBV7-2 to TRBJ2-5; tentative D call: TRBD2 (6 bases). The ends were cut back, 3 bases at V and 2 bases at J, with 10 bases in the middle. The germline CDR1 and CDR2 sequences are SGHTA and FQGNSA. The CDR3 has 14 amino acids. CDR3 sequence (DNA): TGTGCCAGCAGCTTGAGCGGGCCACAAGAGACCCAGTACTTC. Its translation: CASSLSGPQETQYF.

This chain links TRBV5-1 with TRBJ1-3; D uncertain. V lost 4 bases and J 0 bases, leaving 11 bases between the germline ends. This CDR3 spans 15 amino acids. CDR1 and CDR2 from the germline V gene are SGHRS and YFSETQ. CDR3 DNA sequence: TGCGCCAGCAGCAAAGACGGAGACTCTGGAAACACCATATATTTT. Its translation: CASSKDGDSGNTIYF.

This clonotype was counted between two and nine times. The chain recombines TRBV20-1 with TRBJ2-5; no reliable D call. Deletions cut 2 bases from V and 5 bases from J, with 12 bases between. The CDR3 has 13 amino acids. Germline CDR1 reads DFQATT; CDR2 reads SNEGSKA (reference sequence). The CDR3 DNA reads TGCAGTGCTAGACCCAGCAGTCGGGAGACCCAGTACTTC. It translates to CSARPSSRETQYF.

The chain has TRBV20-1 and TRBJ2-3, with D possibly TRBD2 on 5 matching bases. Per germline, CDR1 DFQATT and CDR2 SNEGSKA (reference sequence). This CDR3 region has 15 residues. V gave up 1 base and J gave up 4 bases, with 15 bases separating them. CDR3 loop: CSARGGTVGADTQYF. CDR3 nucleotide sequence: TGCAGTGCTAGAGGGGGAACGGTCGGGGCAGATACGCAGTATTTT.

This clonotype was seen many times. The genes are TRBV11-2 and TRBJ2-1, with 8 positions matching TRBD1. The ends lost 7 bases at V and 2 bases at J; junction bases unmatched: 7. The CDR3 is 15 residues long. Germline CDR1 is SGHAT and CDR2 is FQNNGV. In DNA form, the CDR3 reads TGTGCCAGCACCCCCGGACAGGGCACCTACAATGAGCAGTTCTTC. It is translated as CASTPGQGTYNEQFF.

Regarding this clonotype: A read error is possible here, since a much larger clone lies one base away. The rearrangement links TRBV30 to TRBJ1-1; maybe TRBD1 (6 bases). There are 12 residues in the CDR3. Trimming removed 5 bases at V and 10 bases at J, with 17 bases between. Germline CDR1 and CDR2: GTSNPN and SVGIG (reference sequence). CDR3 DNA sequence: TGTGCCTGGGGGATTGGGGGCGATGGAGCTTTCTTT. This encodes CAWGIGGDGAFF.

This clonotype was picked up a small number of times. This sequence joins TRBV29-1 and TRBJ1-2; 8 positions match TRBD1. V lost 6 bases, J lost 8 bases, and 14 bases stayed unmatched. Germline CDR1 SQVTM, CDR2 ANQGSEA. The CDR3 is 14 residues long. The CDR3 coding sequence is TGCAGCGTACCCCGGGGACAGGATGTTGGAGGCTACACCTTC. This encodes CSVPRGQDVGGYTF. The complete variable domain, with remaining parts taken from reference TRBV29-1 and TRBJ1-2, reads SAVISQKPSRDICQRGTSLTIQCQVDSQVTMMFWYRQQPGQSLTLIATANQGSEATYESGFVIDKFPISRPNLTFSTLTVSNMSPEDSSIYLCSVPRGQDVGGYTFGSGTRLTVV.

The rearrangement joins TRBV14 to TRBJ1-6; D is unclear. CDR1 is SGHDN and CDR2 is FVKESK in the germline V gene. This CDR3 has 12 residues. Trimming removed 1 base from V and 11 bases from J, with 6 bases in between. CDR3 sequence (DNA): TGTGCCAGCAGCCAAGGGGGAGCACCCCTCCACTTT. Translating gives CASSQGGAPLHF.

This clonotype was picked up a small number of times. This sequence joins TRBV4-1 and TRBJ2-7; 10 nucleotides match TRBD1. J was trimmed by 7 bases and V by 0 bases; bases with no gene match: 9. Germline lookup yields CDR1 MGHRA and CDR2 YSYEKL. This CDR3 spans 16 amino acids. The CDR3 DNA reads as TGCGCCAGCAGCCAAGAAGGGACAGGGGCCAGGGGGGAGCAGTACTTC. It yields the protein CASSQEGTGARGEQYF.

Concerning this clonotype: It may be a read error: a sequence one base away is much more abundant. The chain uses TRBV2 and TRBJ1-5, with 7 nucleotides matching TRBD1. This CDR3 has 16 residues. Germline CDR1 and CDR2: SNHLY and FYNNEI. As DNA, the CDR3 is TGTGCCAGCAGTATGGACAGGAGAATTAGCAATCAGTCCCAGCATTTT. As protein: CASSMDRRISNQSQHF.

In the case of this clonotype: At one of its ends the junction is not consistent with the germline gene, which may arise from a read error. V gene TRBV13 combines with J gene TRBJ2-7; 8 bases fit TRBD1. This CDR3 comprises 15 residues. Germline CDR1 is PRHDT and CDR2 is FYEKMQ (reference sequence). CDR3 loop: CASSLESGGTYEQCF. CDR3 coding DNA: TGTGCCAGCAGCTTAGAGTCAGGGGGCACTTACGAGCAGTGCTTC.

In its sample, this clonotype was seen a few times. The J gene is TRBJ1-2, the V gene TRBV18, with TRBD1 matching over 7 bases. Germline loops: CDR1 KGHSH, CDR2 LQKENI. The V segment lost 3 bases and the J segment 8 bases; nucleotides outside the gene matches: 12. The CDR3 length is 15 residues. The CDR3 loop reads CASSPTSDRVIGYTF. CDR3 DNA: TGTGCCAGCTCACCCACATCAGACAGGGTCATCGGCTACACCTTC.

This clonotype was observed at least ten times. V and J are TRBV20-1 and TRBJ1-1, with 7 bases fitting TRBD1. This CDR3 contains 14 residues. Germline V gene data show CDR1 as DFQATT and CDR2 as SNEGSKA (reference sequence). V lost 6 bases and J lost 3; bases outside the gene matches: 10. Here the CDR3 reads CSADGTEKDTEAFF. The CDR3 nucleotides are TGCAGTGCAGACGGGACAGAAAAGGACACTGAAGCTTTCTTT.

The sample holds a few counts of this clonotype. This chain connects TRBV11-2 to TRBJ2-7, with TRBD2 as a possible D gene (5 bases). The V gene's germline CDR1 is SGHAT and CDR2 FQNNGV. With 3 bases removed from V and 0 bases from J, the gap between germline ends came to 15 bases. This CDR3 has 16 residues. The CDR3 region has the DNA TGTGCCAGCAGCTTGGGAGAAATCAAACCCTCCTACGAGCAGTACTTC. It is translated as CASSLGEIKPSYEQYF.

This clonotype was counted at least ten times. The genes are TRBV13 and TRBJ2-1; perhaps TRBD2 as D (7 bases). V lost 7 bases and J lost 2, with 15 bases in between. CDR3 size: 15 residues. CDR1 PRHDT and CDR2 FYEKMQ come from the germline V gene (reference sequence). The CDR3 protein is CASNSGTSAYNEQFF. The CDR3 DNA follows: TGTGCCAGCAACAGCGGGACATCAGCCTACAATGAGCAGTTCTTC.

J is TRBJ1-5 and V is TRBV20-1; TRBD1 agrees at 11 bases. Trimming at V came to 0 bases and at J to 7 bases, leaving 11 bases not matched to a gene. The germline V gene encodes CDR1 DFQATT and CDR2 SNEGSKA (reference sequence). The CDR3 covers 17 residues. CDR3 protein: CSARDQGQGGRFQPQHF. CDR3 bases: TGCAGTGCTAGAGATCAGGGACAGGGGGGGAGATTCCAGCCCCAGCATTTT.

The CDR3 reads CAWTRGQVNEKLFF. CDR3 in DNA: TGTGCCTGGACGAGGGGGCAGGTTAATGAAAAACTGTTTTTT. V gene TRBV30 combines with J gene TRBJ1-4; 7 positions match TRBD1. V trimming: 4 bases; J trimming: 4 bases; junction bases outside the gene matches: 6. Germline lookup yields CDR1 GTSNPN and CDR2 SVGIG (reference sequence). The CDR3 loop spans 14 amino acids.

The sample holds many counts of this clonotype. V gene TRBV7-2 combines with J gene TRBJ2-7, with 9 nucleotides matching TRBD2. The CDR3 contains 18 residues. J gave up 2 bases and V 5 bases, and 16 bases lay outside the gene matches. Germline V gene sequence: CDR1 SGHTA, CDR2 FQGNSA. CDR3: CASSSALAGLGPTYEQYF. Here the CDR3 DNA reads TGTGCCAGCAGCAGCGCACTAGCGGGCCTAGGTCCTACCTACGAGCAGTACTTC. The variable domain in full, completed from reference TRBV7-2 and TRBJ2-7, reads GAGVSQSPSNKVTEKGKDVELRCDPISGHTALYWYRQSLGQGLEFLIYFQGNSAPDKSGLPSDRFSAERTGGSVSTLTIQRTQQEDSAVYLCASSSALAGLGPTYEQYFGPGTRLTVT.

In its sample, this clonotype was seen a few times. V usage is TRBV10-2 and J usage is TRBJ2-3; D is possibly TRBD2 (5 bases). The ends were cut back, 4 bases at V and 9 bases at J, with 20 bases in the middle. Germline CDR1 reads WSHSY; CDR2 reads SAAADI. CDR3 length equals 15 residues. CDR3 DNA: TGCGCCAGCAGTGCATTAGGACTTTCCCCGGACACGCAGTATTTT. It specifies CASSALGLSPDTQYF.

This clonotype was seen many times. The chain links TRBV5-1 to TRBJ1-1; no clear D. The CDR3 sequence is 14 residues long. From germline, CDR1 is SGHRS and CDR2 YFSETQ. Trimming pared 0 bases from V and 1 base from J, leaving 7 bases between. This CDR3 reads CASSLESGNTEAFF. The CDR3, as DNA: TGCGCCAGCAGCTTGGAGTCCGGGAACACTGAAGCTTTCTTT.

Only a few counts were recorded for this clonotype. The chain combines TRBV10-2 with TRBJ1-2; no firm D call. This CDR3 contains 13 residues. From germline, CDR1 is WSHSY and CDR2 SAAADI. Trimming took 9 bases from V and 2 from J, leaving 13 bases between them. The CDR3 DNA follows: TGCGCCAGTTCCCAGGCGACCAACTATGGCTACACCTTC. Protein product: CASSQATNYGYTF.

This clonotype occurred many times. V gene TRBV6-1 combines with J gene TRBJ2-7, with TRBD2 matching over 8 bases. This CDR3 has 14 residues. Unmatched junction bases numbered 6, after V lost 5 bases and J lost 3 bases. Looked up from germline, CDR1 is MNHNS and CDR2 is SASEGT. Written as DNA, the CDR3 is TGTGCCAGCAGTTACCGAGCGGGAGACTACGAGCAGTACTTC. This sequence encodes CASSYRAGDYEQYF.

The sample holds a few counts of this clonotype. V usage is TRBV6-2 or TRBV6-3 and J usage is TRBJ1-5; a weak D match, TRBD1 (5 bases). Germline loops: CDR1 MNHEY, CDR2 SVGEGT. The CDR3 has 12 amino acids. Trimming shortened V by 2 bases and J by 7 bases, and 6 bases separated the two germline ends. CDR3 amino acids: CASSYGGQPQHF. The CDR3, as DNA: TGTGCCAGCAGTTACGGGGGACAGCCCCAGCATTTT.

This clonotype turned up a few times. This sequence joins TRBV4-1 and TRBJ2-7, with a weak D call TRBD2 (6 bases). The CDR3 consists of 15 residues. The ends were cut back, 0 bases at V and 4 bases at J, with 13 bases in the middle. CDR1 is MGHRA, CDR2 YSYEKL, per germline. This CDR3 is CASSQDLGLRYEQYF. The DNA of the CDR3 is TGCGCCAGCAGCCAAGATCTGGGACTTCGATACGAGCAGTACTTC.

This clonotype was detected only a few times. The V call is TRBV27, the J call TRBJ1-3, with a tentative D call TRBD1 (5 bases). Germline CDR1 reads MNHEY; CDR2 reads SMNVEV (reference sequence). Trimming stripped 6 bases from V and 2 bases from J, with 14 bases between. CDR3 size: 15 residues. The CDR3 DNA is TGTGCCAGCAGCCCGATGGGGGAGGCTGGAAACACCATATATTTT. Its translation: CASSPMGEAGNTIYF.

This clonotype has at least ten counts. The chain couples TRBV10-3 to TRBJ1-1; possibly TRBD1 for D (5 bases). V was pared by 2 bases and J by 10 bases, with 14 bases between. CDR3 length: 13 amino acids. The V gene's germline CDR1 is ENHRY and CDR2 SYGVKD. CDR3: CAISEVQGAGAFF. CDR3 DNA: TGTGCCATCAGTGAGGTCCAGGGAGCGGGAGCTTTCTTT.

This clonotype was counted ten times or more. The chain recombines TRBV18 with TRBJ1-1, with TRBD1 as a possible D gene (5 bases). The germline V and J ends were trimmed by 3 bases and 6 bases, with 17 bases remaining between them. Germline CDR1 KGHSH, CDR2 LQKENI. The CDR3 spans 15 residues. The CDR3 loop is CASSPRQNPPAEAFF. CDR3 sequence (DNA): TGTGCCAGCTCACCGAGACAGAACCCACCCGCTGAAGCTTTCTTT.

This clonotype was detected many times. V and J are TRBV28 and TRBJ2-7; no reliable D call. The CDR3 covers 11 residues. Trimming left V 8 bases short and J 6 bases short, with 11 bases between. CDR1 is MDHEN, CDR2 SYDVKM, per germline. CDR3 in amino acids: CASGYGREQYF. DNA of the CDR3: TGTGCCAGCGGCTACGGACGCGAGCAGTACTTC.

The CDR3 is CSGIQVAETQYF. CDR3 in DNA: TGCAGCGGAATACAGGTAGCAGAGACCCAGTACTTC. The chain recombines TRBV29-1 with TRBJ2-5; tentative D call: TRBD1 (5 bases). Per the germline V gene, CDR1 is SQVTM and CDR2 is ANQGSEA. Trimming shortened V by 7 bases and J by 4 bases, and 13 bases separated the two germline ends. The CDR3 loop spans 12 amino acids.

This clonotype showed up many times. This chain links TRBV28 with TRBJ2-2; D is perhaps TRBD2 (7 bases). The CDR3 is made up of 15 amino acids. Deletions cut 4 bases from V and 1 base from J, with 10 bases between. Germline V lookup: CDR1 MDHEN, CDR2 SYDVKM. The CDR3 is CASSSGGLNTGELFF. The CDR3, as DNA: TGTGCCAGCAGTTCCGGGGGGCTGAACACCGGGGAGCTGTTTTTT.